What follows describes a single T cell receptor (beta chain). What it binds is not known. Sequenced by immunoSEQ multiplex PCR; TCRdb stores in-frame clones only, minus some. The sample carries under 200,000 clones, 85% to 95% recorded once. This sample was taken from a study of T cell responses to AZD1222 COVID-19 vaccine. Study outcomes and limitations: Nearly half of spike-specific TCRs reportedly target unmutated variant regions.

Per germline, CDR1 SQVTM and CDR2 ANQGSEA. The CDR3 has 13 residues. V gave up 4 bases and J gave up 8 bases; unmatched junction bases: 6. The chain has TRBV29-1 and TRBJ1-2; TRBD1 agrees at 11 bases. The sequence derives from an adult in good health. Sequencing used peripheral blood, obtained on day 0 of AZD1222 vaccination. The CDR3 region is CSVGQGTGGGYTF. CDR3 DNA: TGCAGCGTTGGTCAGGGGACAGGGGGAGGCTACACCTTC.